The T cell receptor (beta chain) under discussion was sequenced for a study of blood T cell repertoires in COVID-19. Turning to the study itself: Some COVID-19 samples were acute and others convalescent; all came from the United States, Italy and Spain.

From germline, CDR1 is GTSNPN and CDR2 SVGIG (reference sequence). The CDR3 is 13 amino acids. The V end was cut by 3 bases, the J end by 1 base, with 9 bases between. Profiled with immunoSEQ multiplex PCR; TCRdb holds only in-frame clones, not every one. Of 450,000 to 500,000 clones in the sample, about 88% were seen once. Sequenced sample: PBMCs or T cells enriched from blood (not recorded which). The clonotype comes from a woman aged 60 to 75 who had recovered from COVID-19. This chain connects TRBV30 to TRBJ1-2; no firm D call. The CDR3, as DNA: TGTGCCTGGAGCCCGGGGAGTAACTATGGCTACACCTTC. This gives the protein CAWSPGSNYGYTF.